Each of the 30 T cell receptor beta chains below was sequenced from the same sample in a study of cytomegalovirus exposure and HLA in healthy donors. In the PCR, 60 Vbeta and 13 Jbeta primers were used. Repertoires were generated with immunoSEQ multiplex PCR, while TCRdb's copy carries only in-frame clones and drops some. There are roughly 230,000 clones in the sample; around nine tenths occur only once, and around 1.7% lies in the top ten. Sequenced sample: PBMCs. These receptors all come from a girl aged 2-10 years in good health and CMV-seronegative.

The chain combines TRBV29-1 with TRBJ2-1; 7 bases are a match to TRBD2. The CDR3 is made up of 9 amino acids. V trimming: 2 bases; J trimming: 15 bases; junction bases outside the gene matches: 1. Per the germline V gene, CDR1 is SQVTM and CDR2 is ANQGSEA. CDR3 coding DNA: TGCAGCGTTGAACCGGGGGGGTTCTTC. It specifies CSVEPGGFF.

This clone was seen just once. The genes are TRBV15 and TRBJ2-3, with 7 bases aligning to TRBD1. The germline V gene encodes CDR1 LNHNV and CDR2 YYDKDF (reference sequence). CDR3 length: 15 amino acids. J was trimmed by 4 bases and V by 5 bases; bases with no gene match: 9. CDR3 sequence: CATSSRQGSPDTQYF. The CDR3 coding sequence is TGTGCCACCAGCTCCAGACAGGGCTCGCCAGATACGCAGTATTTT.

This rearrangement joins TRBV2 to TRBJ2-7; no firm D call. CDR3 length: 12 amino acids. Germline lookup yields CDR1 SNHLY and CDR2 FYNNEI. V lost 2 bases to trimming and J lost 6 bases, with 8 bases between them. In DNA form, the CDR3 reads TGTGCCAGCAGTGAACCTGGGCCCGAGCAGTACTTC. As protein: CASSEPGPEQYF.

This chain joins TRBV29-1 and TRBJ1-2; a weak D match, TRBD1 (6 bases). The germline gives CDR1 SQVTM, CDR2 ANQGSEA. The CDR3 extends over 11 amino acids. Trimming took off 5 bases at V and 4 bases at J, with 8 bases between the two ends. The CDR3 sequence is CSVSQGYGYTF. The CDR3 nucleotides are TGCAGCGTTTCACAGGGCTATGGCTACACCTTC.

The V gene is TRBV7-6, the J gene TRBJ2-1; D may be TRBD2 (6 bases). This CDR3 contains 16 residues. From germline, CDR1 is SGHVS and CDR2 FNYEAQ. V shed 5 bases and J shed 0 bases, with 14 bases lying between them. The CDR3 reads CASSPNSGNSYNEQFF. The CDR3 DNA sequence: TGTGCCAGCAGCCCAAATAGCGGAAACTCCTACAATGAGCAGTTCTTC. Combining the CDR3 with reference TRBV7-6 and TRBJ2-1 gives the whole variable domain GAGVSQSPRYKVTKRGQDVALRCDPISGHVSLYWYRQALGQGPEFLTYFNYEAQQDKSGLPNDRFSAERPEGSISTLTIQRTEQRDSAMYRCASSPNSGNSYNEQFFGPGTRLTVL.

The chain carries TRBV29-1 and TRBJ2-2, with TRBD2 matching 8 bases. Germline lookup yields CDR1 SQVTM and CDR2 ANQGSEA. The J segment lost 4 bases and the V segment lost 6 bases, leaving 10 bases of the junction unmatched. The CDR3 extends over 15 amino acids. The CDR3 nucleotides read TGCAGCGTGGCCCCAAGCGGGAGAGGCACCGGGGAGCTGTTTTTT. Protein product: CSVAPSGRGTGELFF.

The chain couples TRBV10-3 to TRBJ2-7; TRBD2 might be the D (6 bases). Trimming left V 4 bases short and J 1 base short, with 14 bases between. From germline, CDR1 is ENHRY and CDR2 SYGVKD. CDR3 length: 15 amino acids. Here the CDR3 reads CAISVEGQKSYEQYF. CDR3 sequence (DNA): TGTGCCATCAGTGTGGAGGGGCAGAAGTCCTACGAGCAGTACTTC.

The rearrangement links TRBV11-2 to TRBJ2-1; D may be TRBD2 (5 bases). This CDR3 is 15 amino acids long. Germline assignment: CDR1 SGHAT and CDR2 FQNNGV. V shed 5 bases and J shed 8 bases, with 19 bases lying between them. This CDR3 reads CASSPELAVGDEQFF. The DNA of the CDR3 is TGTGCCAGCAGCCCAGAGCTAGCAGTCGGCGATGAGCAGTTCTTC.

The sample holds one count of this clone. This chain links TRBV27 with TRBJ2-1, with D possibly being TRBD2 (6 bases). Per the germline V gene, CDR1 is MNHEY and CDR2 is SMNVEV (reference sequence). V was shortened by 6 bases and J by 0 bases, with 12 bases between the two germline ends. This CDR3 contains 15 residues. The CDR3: CASSRLASSYNEQFF. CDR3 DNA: TGTGCCAGCAGCCGCCTAGCGAGCTCCTACAATGAGCAGTTCTTC.

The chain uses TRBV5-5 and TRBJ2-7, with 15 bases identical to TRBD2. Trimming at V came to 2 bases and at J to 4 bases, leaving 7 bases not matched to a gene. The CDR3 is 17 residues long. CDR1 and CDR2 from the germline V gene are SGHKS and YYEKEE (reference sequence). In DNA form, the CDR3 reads TGTGCCAGCAGCTTCGGACTAGCGGGAGGGCCAGGGTACGAGCAGTACTTC. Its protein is CASSFGLAGGPGYEQYF.

This chain's CDR3 is CASSLKASGSRTDTQYF. As DNA, the CDR3 is TGTGCCAGCAGCTTAAAGGCTAGCGGGAGTAGAACAGATACGCAGTATTTT. This chain connects TRBV7-8 to TRBJ2-3; the match to TRBD2 covers 10 bases. The CDR3 totals 17 residues. Germline CDR1 and CDR2: SGHVS and FQNEAQ. With 2 bases clipped from V and 3 bases from J, the junction kept 8 bases outside the gene matches.

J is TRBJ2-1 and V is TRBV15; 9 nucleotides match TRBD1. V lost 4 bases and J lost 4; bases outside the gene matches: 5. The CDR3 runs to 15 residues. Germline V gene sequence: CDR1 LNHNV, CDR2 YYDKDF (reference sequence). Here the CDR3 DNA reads TGTGCCACCAGCACGGGACAGGGATTTTACAATGAGCAGTTCTTC. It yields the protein CATSTGQGFYNEQFF.

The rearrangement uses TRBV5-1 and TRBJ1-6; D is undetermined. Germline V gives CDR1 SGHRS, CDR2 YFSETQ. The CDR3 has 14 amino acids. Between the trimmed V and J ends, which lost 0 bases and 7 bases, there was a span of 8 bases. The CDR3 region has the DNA TGCGCCAGCAGCTTGGGGCAGACAAATTCACCCCTCCACTTT. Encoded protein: CASSLGQTNSPLHF.

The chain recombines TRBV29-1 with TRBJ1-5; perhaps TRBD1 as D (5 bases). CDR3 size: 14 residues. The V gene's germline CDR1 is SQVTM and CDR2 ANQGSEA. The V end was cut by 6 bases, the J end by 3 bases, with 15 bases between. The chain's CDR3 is CSVRSQGNNQPQHF. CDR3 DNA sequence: TGCAGCGTACGATCCCAGGGCAACAATCAGCCCCAGCATTTT.

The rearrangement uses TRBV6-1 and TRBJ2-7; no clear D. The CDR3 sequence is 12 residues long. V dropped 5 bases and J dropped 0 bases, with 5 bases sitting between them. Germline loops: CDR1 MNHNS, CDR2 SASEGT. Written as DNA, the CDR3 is TGTGCCAGCAGTCCAAACTCCTACGAGCAGTACTTC. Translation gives CASSPNSYEQYF.

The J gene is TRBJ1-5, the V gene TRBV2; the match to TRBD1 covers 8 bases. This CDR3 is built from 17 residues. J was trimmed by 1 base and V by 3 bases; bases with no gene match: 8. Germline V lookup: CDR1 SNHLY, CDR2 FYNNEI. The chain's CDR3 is CASSELQGGWSNQPQHF. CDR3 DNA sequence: TGTGCCAGCAGTGAGTTACAGGGGGGTTGGAGCAATCAGCCCCAGCATTTT.

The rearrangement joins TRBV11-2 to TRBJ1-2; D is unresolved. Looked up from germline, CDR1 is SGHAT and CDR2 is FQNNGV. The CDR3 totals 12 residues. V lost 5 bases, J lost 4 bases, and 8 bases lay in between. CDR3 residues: CASSPSGYGYTF. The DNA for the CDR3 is TGTGCCAGCAGCCCCAGCGGCTATGGCTACACCTTC.

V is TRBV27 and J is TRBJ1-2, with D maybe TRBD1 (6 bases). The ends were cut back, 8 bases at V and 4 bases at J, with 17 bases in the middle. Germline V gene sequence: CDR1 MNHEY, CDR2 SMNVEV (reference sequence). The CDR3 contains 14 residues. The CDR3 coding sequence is TGTGCCAGCGGGGTCCCAGGGGACGCCTATGGCTACACCTTC. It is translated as CASGVPGDAYGYTF.

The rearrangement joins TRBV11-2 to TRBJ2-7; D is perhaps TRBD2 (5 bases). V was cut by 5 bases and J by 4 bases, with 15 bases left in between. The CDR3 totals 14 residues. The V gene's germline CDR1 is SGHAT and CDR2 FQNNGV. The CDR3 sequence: CASSLYRDPYEQYF. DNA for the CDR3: TGTGCCAGCAGCCTTTACCGGGATCCTTACGAGCAGTACTTC.

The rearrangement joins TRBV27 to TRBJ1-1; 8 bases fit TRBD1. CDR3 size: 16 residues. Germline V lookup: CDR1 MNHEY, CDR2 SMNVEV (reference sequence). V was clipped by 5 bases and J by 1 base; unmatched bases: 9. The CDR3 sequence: CASSPRTGLPNTEAFF. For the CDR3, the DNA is TGTGCCAGCAGTCCTCGGACAGGGTTGCCGAACACTGAAGCTTTCTTT.

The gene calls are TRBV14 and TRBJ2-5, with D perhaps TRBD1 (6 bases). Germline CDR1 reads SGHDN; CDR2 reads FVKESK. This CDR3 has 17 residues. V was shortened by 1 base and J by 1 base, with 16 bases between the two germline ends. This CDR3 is CASSQGLSRQAQETQYF. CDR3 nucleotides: TGTGCCAGCAGCCAAGGTCTCTCGCGACAGGCCCAAGAGACCCAGTACTTC.

The CDR3: CASSYFTGGGLGEQFF. CDR3 nucleotide sequence: TGTGCCAGCAGTTACTTCACAGGGGGCGGGTTGGGGGAGCAGTTCTTC. V and J are TRBV6-5 and TRBJ2-1, with 9 bases that match TRBD1. Looked up from germline, CDR1 is MNHEY and CDR2 is SVGAGI. The CDR3 consists of 16 residues. Losses at the gene ends were 1 base for V and 10 bases for J; bases not matched to a gene: 11.

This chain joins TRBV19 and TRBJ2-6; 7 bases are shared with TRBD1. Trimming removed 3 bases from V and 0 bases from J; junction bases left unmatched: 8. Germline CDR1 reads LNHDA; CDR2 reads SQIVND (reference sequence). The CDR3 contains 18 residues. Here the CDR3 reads CASSMTGQTFSGANVLTF. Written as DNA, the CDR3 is TGTGCCAGTAGTATGACAGGGCAAACCTTCTCTGGGGCCAACGTCCTGACTTTC.

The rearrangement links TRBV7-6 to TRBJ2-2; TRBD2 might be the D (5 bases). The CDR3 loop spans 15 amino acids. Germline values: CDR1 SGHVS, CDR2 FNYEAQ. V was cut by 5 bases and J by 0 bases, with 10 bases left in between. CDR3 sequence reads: CASSPGLTNTGELFF. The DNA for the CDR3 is TGTGCCAGCAGCCCTGGACTTACGAACACCGGGGAGCTGTTTTTT. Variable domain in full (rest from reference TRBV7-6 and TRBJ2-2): GAGVSQSPRYKVTKRGQDVALRCDPISGHVSLYWYRQALGQGPEFLTYFNYEAQQDKSGLPNDRFSAERPEGSISTLTIQRTEQRDSAMYRCASSPGLTNTGELFFGEGSRLTVL.

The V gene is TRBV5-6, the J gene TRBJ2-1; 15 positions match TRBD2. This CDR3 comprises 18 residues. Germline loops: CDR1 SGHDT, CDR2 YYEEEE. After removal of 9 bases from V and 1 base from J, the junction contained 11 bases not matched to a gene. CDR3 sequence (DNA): TGTGCCACAGGTGGACTAGCGGGAGGGCCTGAGTCCTACAATGAGCAGTTCTTC. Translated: CATGGLAGGPESYNEQFF.

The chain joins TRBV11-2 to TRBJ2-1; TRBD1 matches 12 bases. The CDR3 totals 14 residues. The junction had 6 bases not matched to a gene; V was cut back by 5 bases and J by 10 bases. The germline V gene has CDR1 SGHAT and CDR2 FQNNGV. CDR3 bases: TGTGCCAGCAGCCGGGGACAGGGGGCTAGGGAGCAGTTCTTC. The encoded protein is CASSRGQGAREQFF.

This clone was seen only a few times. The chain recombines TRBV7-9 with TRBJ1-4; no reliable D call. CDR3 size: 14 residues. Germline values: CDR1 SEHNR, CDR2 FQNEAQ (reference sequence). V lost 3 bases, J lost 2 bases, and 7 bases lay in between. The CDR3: CASSFMETNEKLFF. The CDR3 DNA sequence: TGTGCCAGCAGCTTCATGGAGACTAATGAAAAACTGTTTTTT.

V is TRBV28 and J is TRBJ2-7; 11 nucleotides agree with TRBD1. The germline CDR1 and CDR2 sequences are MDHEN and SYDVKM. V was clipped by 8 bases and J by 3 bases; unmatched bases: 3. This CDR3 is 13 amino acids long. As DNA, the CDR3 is TGTGCCAGCGGGGACAGGGGGGACTACGAGCAGTACTTC. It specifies CASGDRGDYEQYF.

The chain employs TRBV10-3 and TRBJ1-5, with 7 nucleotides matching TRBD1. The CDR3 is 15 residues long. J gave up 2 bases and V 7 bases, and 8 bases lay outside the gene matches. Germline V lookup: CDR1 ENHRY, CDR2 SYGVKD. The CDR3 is CAIISQGNGNQPQHF. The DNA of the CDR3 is TGTGCCATCATCTCACAGGGGAATGGCAATCAGCCCCAGCATTTT.

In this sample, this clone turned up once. DNA for the CDR3: TGTGCCTGGAGTGCCCCCCGGGGGGGACCTGGAAACACCATATATTTT. Amino acids: CAWSAPRGGPGNTIYF. This chain uses TRBV30 with TRBJ1-3; maybe TRBD1 (5 bases). Germline V gives CDR1 GTSNPN, CDR2 SVGIG (reference sequence). V lost 1 base, J lost 2 bases, and 15 bases lay in between. The CDR3 is 16 residues long.